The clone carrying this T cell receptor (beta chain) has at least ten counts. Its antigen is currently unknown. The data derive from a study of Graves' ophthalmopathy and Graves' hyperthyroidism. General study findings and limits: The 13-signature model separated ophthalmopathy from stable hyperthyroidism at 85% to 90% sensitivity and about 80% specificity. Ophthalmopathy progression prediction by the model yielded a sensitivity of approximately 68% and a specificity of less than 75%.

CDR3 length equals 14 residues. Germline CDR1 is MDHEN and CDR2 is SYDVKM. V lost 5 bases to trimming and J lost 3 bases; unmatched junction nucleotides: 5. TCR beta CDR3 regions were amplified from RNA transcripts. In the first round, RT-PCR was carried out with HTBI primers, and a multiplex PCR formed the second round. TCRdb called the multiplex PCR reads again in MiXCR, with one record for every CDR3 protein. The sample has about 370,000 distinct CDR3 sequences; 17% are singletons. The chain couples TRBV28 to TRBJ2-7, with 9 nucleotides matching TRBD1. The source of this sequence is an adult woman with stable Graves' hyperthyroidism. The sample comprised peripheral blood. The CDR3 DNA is TGTGCCAGCAGTATCCGGACAGGGGACTACGAGCAGTACTTC. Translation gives CASSIRTGDYEQYF.